These T cell receptor beta chains were read from a single sample in a study of T cell responses to AZD1222 COVID-19 vaccine. Clones were sequenced by immunoSEQ multiplex PCR, and TCRdb holds only the in-frame ones, with some missing. The table lists around 180,000 clones, 90% of them singletons. Here the sequenced sample was peripheral blood, taken on day 0 of AZD1222 vaccination. These receptors were obtained from an adult in good health. Both conserved end residues are part of each CDR3. D genes are given only for firm matches. Expanded clones are given a class, and other clones once, few, many or no size at all.

clone_size j_call v_call d_call cdr3_length cdr3_nt cdr3_aa
NA TRBJ2-3 TRBV5-1 NA 16 TGCGCCAGCAGCTTGGTGGCGGGGGCCCGCACAGATACGCAGTATTTT CASSLVAGARTDTQYF
NA TRBJ1-1 TRBV6-5 TRBD1 15 TGTGCCAGCAGTTACGCAGGGGGCGGTGGCACTGAAGCTTTCTTT CASSYAGGGGTEAFF
NA TRBJ1-6 TRBV9 NA 18 TGTGCCAGTAAATGGGTACTGCAGCTGTGCTCCTATAATTCACCCCTCCACTTT CASKWVLQLCSYNSPLHF
NA TRBJ1-3 TRBV9 NA 12 TGTGCCAGTCTAGGCGCTGGAAACACCATATATTTT CASLGAGNTIYF
NA TRBJ2-7 TRBV29-1 TRBD1 13 TGCAGCGTTGAAGTGGACAGGCCCTACGAGCAGTACTTC CSVEVDRPYEQYF
NA TRBJ1-2 TRBV27 NA 13 TGTGCCAGCAGTTACTCGACTTTTGGGGACTACACCTTC CASSYSTFGDYTF
NA TRBJ1-2 TRBV4-3 NA 13 TGCGCCAGCAGCCAAGAAGAGGGGAATGGCTACACCTTC CASSQEEGNGYTF
NA TRBJ1-2 TRBV5-6 NA 13 TGTGCCAGCAGCTTGGTAGGGGTTAATGGCTACACCTTC CASSLVGVNGYTF
NA TRBJ2-3 TRBV9 TRBD1 17 TGTGCCAGCAGCGTAGAAGGGGGCCTAAGAAGCACAGATACGCAGTATTTT CASSVEGGLRSTDTQYF
NA TRBJ2-6 TRBV5-1 NA 14 TGCGCCAGCGAACAACGGACTGGGGCCAACGTCCTGACTTTC CASEQRTGANVLTF
NA TRBJ1-1 TRBV3-1/TRBV3-2 NA 12 TGTGCCAGCAGCGTTAGGAACACTGAAGCTTTCTTT CASSVRNTEAFF
NA TRBJ2-3 TRBV4-2 NA 12 TGTGCCAGCAGCCAGACCCTAGATACGCAGTATTTT CASSQTLDTQYF
once TRBJ2-1 TRBV5-1 TRBD2 14 TGCGCCAGCTCTGGACTAGCGGGGGGAAATGAGCAGTTCTTC CASSGLAGGNEQFF
once TRBJ1-5 TRBV5-6 TRBD1 14 TGTGCCAGCAGCTGGGGACAGCGCAATCAGCCCCAGCATTTT CASSWGQRNQPQHF
NA TRBJ2-3 TRBV29-1 TRBD2 14 TGCAGCGTTCCTGGACTAGCGGTGACAGATACGCAGTATTTT CSVPGLAVTDTQYF
NA TRBJ2-3 TRBV4-3 NA 15 TGCGCCAGCAGCCAAGCAGTCACCAGCACAGATACGCAGTATTTT CASSQAVTSTDTQYF
NA TRBJ1-4 TRBV29-1 NA 15 TGCAGCGAAAGGGGGACACAGCACGTGAATGAAAAACTGTTTTTT CSERGTQHVNEKLFF
NA TRBJ2-7 TRBV7-9 NA 14 TGTGCCAGCAGCTTAGGAGGGGCGTCCTACGAGCAGTACTTC CASSLGGASYEQYF
once TRBJ2-1 TRBV10-3 TRBD1 20 TGTGCCATCAGCCGCCCCCCGGGACAGGGCACTCTTAGCTCCTACAATGAGCAGTTCTTC CAISRPPGQGTLSSYNEQFF
NA TRBJ2-5 TRBV25-1 NA 16 TGTGCCAGCACTGGGTCCTCGGTGGTGCGATTGAAGACCCAGTACTTC CASTGSSVVRLKTQYF
NA TRBJ2-7 TRBV11-2 TRBD1 16 TGTGCCAGCAGCCCAATCGGACAGGGGGCAGTGGGCGAGCAGTACTTC CASSPIGQGAVGEQYF
NA TRBJ1-1 TRBV11-2 NA 13 TGTGCCAGCAGCCTGACAGGGAACACTGAAGCTTTCTTT CASSLTGNTEAFF
NA TRBJ1-1 TRBV7-2 NA 13 TGTGCCAGCAGCTTCGCCGGGGTCGAGCAAGCTTTCTTT CASSFAGVEQAFF
NA TRBJ1-1 TRBV11-3 NA 12 TGTGCCAGCAGCTTACGTATCACTGAAGCTTTCTTT CASSLRITEAFF
once TRBJ2-7 TRBV6-5 TRBD1 14 TGTGCCAGCAGTCCGGGACAGGGACCTCAGGAGCAGTACTTC CASSPGQGPQEQYF
NA TRBJ1-2 TRBV3-1/TRBV3-2 TRBD1 13 TGTGCCAGCAGCGGGGACAGGGCCTATGGCTACACCTTC CASSGDRAYGYTF
NA TRBJ1-3 TRBV10-3 NA 14 TGTGCCATCAGTACCGACGGGAGGGGAAACACCATATATTTT CAISTDGRGNTIYF
NA TRBJ2-3 TRBV3-1/TRBV3-2 NA 18 TGTGCCAGCAGCCAAGACGGGAGGGGGCTGAGAGTGACAGATACGCAGTATTTT CASSQDGRGLRVTDTQYF
NA TRBJ2-7 TRBV7-3 NA 13 TGTGCCAGCAGCTTAAAGGGCGGCTACGAGCAGTACTTC CASSLKGGYEQYF
NA TRBJ1-2 TRBV7-2 NA 16 TGTGCCAGCAGCATAGGGGGGCAGGGAGTTAACTATGGCTACACCTTC CASSIGGQGVNYGYTF
NA TRBJ1-1 TRBV7-9 NA 12 TGTGCCAGCAACCTGGCGGGAACTGAAGCTTTCTTT CASNLAGTEAFF
NA TRBJ1-2 TRBV6-4 NA 14 TGTGCCAGCAGTGACTCCGGCCCCCAGGGTGGCTACACCTTC CASSDSGPQGGYTF
NA TRBJ1-4 TRBV4-3 NA 17 TGCGCCAGCAGCCAAGAGATGGCCCGGGGGGATGGTGAAAAACTGTTTTTT CASSQEMARGDGEKLFF
NA TRBJ2-3 TRBV5-4 TRBD2 15 TGTGCCAGCAGCTTGGGGACTAGCCGCACAGATACGCAGTATTTT CASSLGTSRTDTQYF
once TRBJ1-2 TRBV5-8 TRBD1 16 TGTGCCAGCAGCTCGACAGCACAGGGGGGTTTTGTTGGCTACACCTTC CASSSTAQGGFVGYTF
NA TRBJ2-1 TRBV7-3 NA 14 TGTGCCAGCAGCCGATCATCTAGTAGCAATGAGCAGTTCTTC CASSRSSSSNEQFF
once TRBJ1-2 TRBV5-4 TRBD1 13 TGTGCCAGCAGCCAACAGGGGGCGGGTGGCTACACCTTC CASSQQGAGGYTF
NA TRBJ1-2 TRBV19 NA 14 TGTGCCAGTAGTATAAGTGGTGGTATCTATGGCTACACCTTC CASSISGGIYGYTF
NA TRBJ1-5 TRBV12-5 NA 15 TGTGCTAGTGGTTTGGTACAGGGAAGCAATCAGCCCCAGCATTTT CASGLVQGSNQPQHF
NA TRBJ1-6 TRBV27 TRBD1 17 TGTGCCAGCAGTCCTATCTGGACAGGGGCGCAGAATTCACCCCTCCACTTT CASSPIWTGAQNSPLHF
NA TRBJ2-2 TRBV11-3 NA 14 TGTGCCAGCAGCGCTCTCGGGGCAGCGGGGGAGCTGTTTTTT CASSALGAAGELFF
once TRBJ1-6 TRBV2 NA 14 TGTGCCAGCAGTGTCTCTGAGGGGAATTCACCCCTCCACTTT CASSVSEGNSPLHF
NA TRBJ2-3 TRBV5-4 TRBD2 18 TGTGCCAGCAGCTTGGGGGTAGCGGGGGCTAGACACACAGATACGCAGTATTTT CASSLGVAGARHTDTQYF
NA TRBJ2-7 TRBV3-1/TRBV3-2 NA 13 TGTGCCAGCAGCCGTCAGGACAGCTACGAGCAGTACTTC CASSRQDSYEQYF
few TRBJ2-7 TRBV28 NA 12 TGTGCCAGCTCCGTCGGGGTCTACGAGCAGTACTTC CASSVGVYEQYF
NA TRBJ2-5 TRBV6-2/TRBV6-3 NA 14 TGTGCCAGCAGTTACGTCCAGTACCAAGAGACCCAGTACTTC CASSYVQYQETQYF
NA TRBJ2-2 TRBV3-1/TRBV3-2 TRBD1 18 TGTGCCAGCAGCCCTAGGGGGCCCCTCGGTCGACGGACCGGGGAGCTGTTTTTT CASSPRGPLGRRTGELFF
NA TRBJ1-1 TRBV7-2 NA 13 TGTGCCAGCAGCTTACCCTCGAACACTGAAGCTTTCTTT CASSLPSNTEAFF
NA TRBJ1-3 TRBV10-3 NA 14 TGTGCCATCAGTGACGGGACTTCTGGAAACACCATATATTTT CAISDGTSGNTIYF
NA TRBJ1-2 TRBV29-1 NA 9 TGCAGCGTCGACAGTGGCTACACCTTC CSVDSGYTF
NA TRBJ1-1 TRBV2 NA 13 TGTGCCAGCAGGACAGGTACGGGGACTGAAGCTTTCTTT CASRTGTGTEAFF